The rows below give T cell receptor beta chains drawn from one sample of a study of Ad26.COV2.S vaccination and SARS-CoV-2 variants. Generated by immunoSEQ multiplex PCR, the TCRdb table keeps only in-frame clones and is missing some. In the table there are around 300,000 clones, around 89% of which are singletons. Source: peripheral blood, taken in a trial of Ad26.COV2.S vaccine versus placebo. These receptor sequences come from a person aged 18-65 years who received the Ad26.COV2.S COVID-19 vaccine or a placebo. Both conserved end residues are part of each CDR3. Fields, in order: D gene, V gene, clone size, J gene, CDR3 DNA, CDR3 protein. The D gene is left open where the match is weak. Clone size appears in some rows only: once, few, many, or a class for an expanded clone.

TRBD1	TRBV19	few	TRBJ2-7	TGTGCCAGTAGTAGACGGACAGGCCCTTACGAGCAGTACTTC	CASSRRTGPYEQYF
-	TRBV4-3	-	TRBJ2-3	TGCGCCAGCAGCCAAACCCCACAGCATTCCACAGATACGCAGTATTTT	CASSQTPQHSTDTQYF
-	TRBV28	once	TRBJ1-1	TGTGCCAGCAGTTTAGGGGGCGATCTCAACACTGAAGCTTTCTTT	CASSLGGDLNTEAFF
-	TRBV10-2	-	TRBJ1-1	TGCGCCAGCAGTGAGTCTCCAGGGAACACTGAAGCTTTCTTT	CASSESPGNTEAFF
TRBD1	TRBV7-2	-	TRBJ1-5	TGTGCCAGCAGCGGGGACAGGGGTCAGCCCCAGCATTTT	CASSGDRGQPQHF
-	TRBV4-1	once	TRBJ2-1	TGCGCCAGCAGCCAAGTGGGTGGCCTGGCAGAGCAGTTCTTC	CASSQVGGLAEQFF
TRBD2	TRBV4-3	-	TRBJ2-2	TGCGCCAGCAGCCCCACGGACGGACTAGCGGGGGTGGCCGGGGAGCTGTTTTTT	CASSPTDGLAGVAGELFF
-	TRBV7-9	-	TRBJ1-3	TGTGCCAGCAGCTTAGCGCAAGGGGAGTACAACACCATATATTTT	CASSLAQGEYNTIYF
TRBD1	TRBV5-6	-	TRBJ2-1	TGTGCCAGCAGCTTGCTGACAGGGATTATGGGGAATGAGCAGTTCTTC	CASSLLTGIMGNEQFF
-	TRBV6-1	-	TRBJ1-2	TGTGCCAGCAGTGAAAGAAGAGGCTACACCTTC	CASSERRGYTF
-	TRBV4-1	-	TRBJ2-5	TGCGCCAGCAGCCAAGATCATTTCGTTCCACTTACCCAACAAGAGACCCAGTACTTC	CASSQDHFVPLTQQETQYF
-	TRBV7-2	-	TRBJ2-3	TGTGCCAGCAGCTTTGGGAGACAGCGACCTAGCACAGATACGCAGTATTTT	CASSFGRQRPSTDTQYF
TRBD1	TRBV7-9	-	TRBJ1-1	TGTGCCAGCAGCTTGCGGGACAGGGGTCATGAAGCTTTCTTT	CASSLRDRGHEAFF
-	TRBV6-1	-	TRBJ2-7	TGTGCCAGCAGTGATTTTCAGGGTAACGAGCAGTACTTC	CASSDFQGNEQYF
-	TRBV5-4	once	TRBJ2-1	TGTGCCAGCAGCTTGGATGTAGTGGATGAGCAGTTCTTC	CASSLDVVDEQFF
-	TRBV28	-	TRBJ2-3	TGTGCCAGCAGTTGGGTGGGGTCTGAGGCAGATACGCAGTATTTT	CASSWVGSEADTQYF
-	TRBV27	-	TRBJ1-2	TGTGCCAGCCTCGGTGGCTACACCTTC	CASLGGYTF
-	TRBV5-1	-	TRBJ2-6	TGCGCCAGCAGCCACCTCCAGGGGTCACGGGCTGGGGCCAACGTCCTGACTTTC	CASSHLQGSRAGANVLTF
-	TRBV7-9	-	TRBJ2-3	TGTGCCAGCAGCGTCGAGGCATCCACAGATACGCAGTATTTT	CASSVEASTDTQYF
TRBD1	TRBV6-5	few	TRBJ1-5	TGTGCCAGCAGATCGGGACAGGGGAATTTTCAGCCCCAGCATTTT	CASRSGQGNFQPQHF
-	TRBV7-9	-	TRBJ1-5	TGTGCCAGCAGCTTAGTCAGCGGGGGCTCCAATCAGCCCCAGCATTTT	CASSLVSGGSNQPQHF
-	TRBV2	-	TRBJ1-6	TGTGCCAGCAGTGTGGGGTGGGCAAATTCACCCCTCCACTTT	CASSVGWANSPLHF
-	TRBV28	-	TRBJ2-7	TGTGCCAGCAGTCTTCAGGGGTGGAGCGGCGAGCAGTACTTC	CASSLQGWSGEQYF
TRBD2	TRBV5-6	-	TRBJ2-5	TGTGCCAGCAGCTTCCTACTAGCGGCAAGCCAAGAGACCCAGTACTTC	CASSFLLAASQETQYF
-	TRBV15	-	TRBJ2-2	TGTGCCACCAGCAGAGAAACGATGGACACCGGGGAGCTGTTTTTT	CATSRETMDTGELFF
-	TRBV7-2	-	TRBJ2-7	TGTGCCAGCAGCCCAGACAGTAGTCGCTACGAGCAGTACTTC	CASSPDSSRYEQYF
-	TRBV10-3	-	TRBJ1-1	TGTGCCATCAGCGAGGGAGTCGGCACTGAAGCTTTCTTT	CAISEGVGTEAFF
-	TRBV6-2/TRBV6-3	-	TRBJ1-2	TGTGCCAGCACCCCATTAAGGACGGATACCAACTATGGCTACACCTTC	CASTPLRTDTNYGYTF
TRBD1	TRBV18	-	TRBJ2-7	TGTGCCAGCTCACCTTCAACAGGGGCCCACTCCTACGAGCAGTACTTC	CASSPSTGAHSYEQYF
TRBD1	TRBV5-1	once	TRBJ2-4	TGCGCCAGCAGCTGGGGACAGGGAGCCAAAAACATTCAGTACTTC	CASSWGQGAKNIQYF
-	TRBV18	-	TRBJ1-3	TGTGCCAGCTCACCACGTACCAGGGACTCTGGAAACACCATATATTTT	CASSPRTRDSGNTIYF
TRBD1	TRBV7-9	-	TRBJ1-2	TGTGCCAGCAGCCCAAGCCTTATATACCGGGACAGAAATAACTATGGCTACACCTTC	CASSPSLIYRDRNNYGYTF
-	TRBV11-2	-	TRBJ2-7	TGTGCCAGCAGCTCGACAGGGTCGGGAGACTACGAGCAGTACTTC	CASSSTGSGDYEQYF
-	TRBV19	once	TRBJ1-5	TGTGCCAGTAGTATTACGGGTGGGACGGGGCCCCAGCATTTT	CASSITGGTGPQHF
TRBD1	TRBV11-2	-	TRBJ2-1	TGTGCCAGCAGGACGGTCCGGACAGGCCACAATGAGCAGTTCTTC	CASRTVRTGHNEQFF
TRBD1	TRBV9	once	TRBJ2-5	TGTGCCAGCAGCGTAGCGGGACAGGGTTTAGAGACCCAGTACTTC	CASSVAGQGLETQYF
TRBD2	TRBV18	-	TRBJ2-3	TGTGCCAGCTCACGGACTAGCGGGTCTAGCACAGATACGCAGTATTTT	CASSRTSGSSTDTQYF